The TCR beta chain under discussion was sequenced for a study of brain T cells in children with intractable seizures. The germline V gene has CDR1 MNHEY and CDR2 SVGAGI. The V end was cut by 5 bases, the J end by 4 bases, with 9 bases between. This CDR3 has 14 amino acids. Documented time point: blood from clinic visit 5 months post-surgery; TSC patient then seizure free. This table comes from immunoSEQ multiplex PCR, and its TCRdb copy is limited to in-frame clones, with some not included. The sample contains 300,000 to 400,000 clones, 93% of which appear only once. The specimen was peripheral blood, collected less than 6 months after surgery. The J gene is TRBJ2-6, the V gene TRBV6-5; the D gene is possibly TRBD1 (6 bases). The clonotype originates from a boy under three years old with tuberous sclerosis and intractable seizures. This CDR3 is CASSTGRGANVLTF. For the CDR3, the DNA is TGTGCCAGCAGTACAGGGAGAGGGGCCAACGTCCTGACTTTC.